This passage covers 30 T cell receptor beta chains from one sample sequenced in a study of breast tumors, draining lymph nodes, adjacent tissues. The lymph nodes were axillary draining lymph nodes from breast cancer patients. One entry per CDR3 protein, called by TCRdb with MiXCR from the multiplex PCR reads. In the table there are 150,000 to 200,000 distinct CDR3 sequences, roughly a third of which are singletons. The sequenced material came from axillary lymph node tissue. These receptor sequences come from a female donor with breast cancer. Some clones in this sample may be carry-over from other donors' samples.

This clonotype was counted many times. The V call is TRBV12-3 or TRBV12-4, the J call TRBJ1-2; 7 bases map to TRBD1. Trimming removed 5 bases from V and 6 bases from J; junction bases left unmatched: 18. CDR3 length: 17 amino acids. CDR3 residues: CASSPTGTVRGVHGYTF. The CDR3 bases are TGTGCCAGCAGTCCGACCGGGACAGTCAGAGGGGTGCATGGCTACACCTTC.

Details on this clonotype: Relative to the germline gene, one junction end is altered; a read error may explain this. The rearrangement uses TRBV20-1 and TRBJ2-5; 15 bases are a match to TRBD2. The CDR3 has 16 residues. CDR1 DFQATT and CDR2 SNEGSKA come from the germline V gene (reference sequence). The CDR3 here is CSALGLAGGAEETQHF. CDR3 nucleotides: TGCAGTGCCCTGGGACTAGCGGGAGGTGCGGAGGAGACCCAGCACTTC.

The rearrangement links TRBV25-1 to TRBJ2-7; 7 nucleotides match TRBD1. In germline, CDR1 is MGHDK, CDR2 SYGVNS. The length of the CDR3 is 16 residues. The V segment lost 6 bases and the J segment 4 bases; nucleotides outside the gene matches: 15. The CDR3 region is CASSAIPGQRKYEQYF. In nucleotides, the CDR3 is TGTGCCAGCAGCGCGATACCGGGACAGAGGAAGTACGAGCAGTACTTC.

This clonotype has a handful of counts. The J gene is TRBJ2-3, the V gene TRBV7-9, with 8 positions matching TRBD2. Germline V CDR1 and CDR2: SEHNR, FQNEAQ (reference sequence). CDR3 length: 16 amino acids. V lost 5 bases and J lost 2; bases outside the gene matches: 9. CDR3 sequence (DNA): TGTGCCAGCAGCCCCGTGGCGGGAGGAAACACAGATACGCAGTATTTT. Amino acid sequence: CASSPVAGGNTDTQYF.

The table lists this clonotype with many counts. The rearrangement uses TRBV19 and TRBJ2-2; tentative D call: TRBD1 (5 bases). From germline, CDR1 is LNHDA and CDR2 SQIVND (reference sequence). V was trimmed by 2 bases and J by 4 bases, leaving 5 bases between them. The CDR3 runs 13 residues. The CDR3 protein is CASSIRGTGELFF. The CDR3 DNA sequence: TGTGCCAGTAGTATAAGGGGCACCGGGGAGCTGTTTTTT. Supplemented by reference TRBV19 and TRBJ2-2, the full variable domain reads DGGITQSPKYLFRKEGQNVTLSCEQNLNHDAMYWYRQDPGQGLRLIYYSQIVNDFQKGDIAEGYSVSREKKESFPLTVTSAQKNPTAFYLCASSIRGTGELFFGEGSRLTVL.

The J gene is TRBJ1-1, the V gene TRBV20-1; possibly TRBD1 for D (5 bases). The V end was cut by 0 bases, the J end by 5 bases, with 10 bases between. The CDR3 runs 13 residues. Germline-derived CDR1 and CDR2 are DFQATT and SNEGSKA (reference sequence). CDR3 sequence reads: CSAREPWGTEAFF. CDR3 bases: TGCAGTGCTAGAGAGCCCTGGGGGACTGAAGCTTTCTTT.

This clonotype was detected ten times or more. The chain joins TRBV19 to TRBJ2-2, with a possible D match to TRBD2 (6 bases). The V and J ends lost 5 bases and 6 bases respectively, with 19 bases between them. The CDR3 consists of 16 residues. The germline CDR1 and CDR2 sequences are LNHDA and SQIVND (reference sequence). The CDR3 sequence is CASSGGWGLVAGELFF. In DNA, the CDR3 is TGTGCCAGTAGTGGGGGGTGGGGTTTAGTCGCCGGGGAGCTGTTTTTT.

There are many counts of this clonotype. The gene calls are TRBV7-8 and TRBJ2-1; perhaps TRBD1 as D (6 bases). This CDR3 has 14 residues. CDR1 is SGHVS and CDR2 is FQNEAQ in the germline V gene. CDR3 nucleotide sequence: TGTGCGACACAGGGTTGGAGCTCCTACAATGAGCAGTTCTTC. Translation: CATQGWSSYNEQFF.

In this sample, this clonotype turned up a few times. The chain uses TRBV18 and TRBJ1-2; TRBD1 is a possible D gene (6 bases). Trimming stripped 4 bases from V and 0 bases from J, with 21 bases between. Germline loops: CDR1 KGHSH, CDR2 LQKENI. The CDR3 runs 18 residues. CDR3 residues: CASSHTPSGQGSNYGYTF. The DNA of the CDR3 is TGTGCCAGCTCACACACACCATCTGGGCAGGGGTCTAACTATGGCTACACCTTC.

The DNA of the CDR3 is TGCAGTGCTAGAGGGGGGGGATTTAACACTGAAGCTTTCTTT. Protein product: CSARGGGFNTEAFF. The chain links TRBV20-1 to TRBJ1-1, with D possibly being TRBD1 (5 bases). CDR1 and CDR2 (germline): DFQATT, SNEGSKA (reference sequence). The CDR3 is made up of 14 amino acids. Trimming took 1 base from V and 2 from J, leaving 11 bases between them.

In regard to this clonotype: A much larger clone is a single base away; this may be a read error. V gene TRBV19 combines with J gene TRBJ2-2, with 12 bases fitting TRBD2. Per germline, CDR1 LNHDA and CDR2 SQIVND (reference sequence). The CDR3 has 17 amino acids. The CDR3 reads CASSIASGGANTGELLF. DNA of the CDR3: TGTGCCAGTAGTATCGCTAGCGGGGGGGCGAACACCGGGGAGCTGCTTTTT.

This clonotype was counted many times. The chain has TRBV6-2 or TRBV6-3 and TRBJ1-2, with unresolved D. This CDR3 contains 14 residues. V was trimmed by 6 bases and J by 12 bases, leaving 23 bases between them. CDR1 MNHEY and CDR2 SVGEGT come from the germline V gene. The DNA of the CDR3 is TGTGCCAGCAGCCGCTCGAGGCCTCCCCCACATAACACCTTC. Translation gives CASSRSRPPPHNTF.

The chain joins TRBV25-1 to TRBJ1-2, with D possibly being TRBD1 (5 bases). Deletions cut 4 bases from V and 7 bases from J, with 13 bases between. This CDR3 comprises 13 residues. Germline CDR1 reads MGHDK; CDR2 reads SYGVNS. CDR3: CASSGSGVRGYTF. The CDR3 DNA reads TGTGCCAGCAGTGGATCGGGGGTTCGTGGCTACACCTTC.

This clonotype occurred a few times. The rearrangement links TRBV6-1 to TRBJ2-7; 8 bases match TRBD2. Germline V gives CDR1 MNHNS, CDR2 SASEGT. This CDR3 has 16 residues. The V segment lost 1 base and the J segment 1 base; nucleotides outside the gene matches: 6. The CDR3 region is CASSEVAGPVSYEQYF. For the CDR3, the DNA is TGTGCCAGCAGTGAAGTAGCGGGGCCCGTTTCCTACGAGCAGTACTTC.

The chain uses TRBV20-1 and TRBJ1-3; D remains ambiguous. The germline CDR1 and CDR2 sequences are DFQATT and SNEGSKA (reference sequence). This CDR3 contains 13 residues. The V gene lost 5 bases and the J gene lost 7 bases, with 15 bases spanning the gap. The CDR3 DNA reads TGCAGTGCTCCAAGGGCGGGCTTGAACACCATATATTTT. It specifies CSAPRAGLNTIYF.

This clonotype was detected a few times. The V gene is TRBV19, the J gene TRBJ1-2, with D maybe TRBD1 (5 bases). The CDR3 is 15 residues long. Germline CDR1 is LNHDA and CDR2 is SQIVND (reference sequence). V was trimmed by 5 bases and J by 1 base, leaving 14 bases between them. The DNA of the CDR3 is TGTGCCAGTAGTCCGAGAATAGACAGTAACTATGGCTACACCTTC. It yields the protein CASSPRIDSNYGYTF.

This clonotype showed up just a few times. This chain joins TRBV2 and TRBJ1-1; 8 positions match TRBD1. Germline V CDR1 and CDR2: SNHLY, FYNNEI. This CDR3 region has 13 residues. Trimming took 7 bases from V and 5 from J; bases not matched to a gene: 6. The CDR3 loop reads CASIPQGGTEAFF. The CDR3 DNA reads as TGTGCCAGCATCCCACAGGGGGGGACTGAAGCTTTCTTT.

This clonotype was seen repeatedly, ten times or more. The V and J genes are TRBV12-3 or TRBV12-4 and TRBJ1-5, with D unclear. V dropped 1 base and J dropped 4 bases, with 5 bases sitting between them. The CDR3 contains 13 residues. The chain's CDR3 is CASSLGRNQPQHF. The CDR3 bases are TGTGCCAGCAGTTTAGGGAGAAATCAGCCCCAGCATTTT.

In its sample, this clonotype was seen many times. This chain joins TRBV9 and TRBJ2-1; 16 nucleotides agree with TRBD2. After removal of 3 bases from V and 0 bases from J, the junction contained 12 bases not matched to a gene. This CDR3 has 21 amino acids. In germline, CDR1 is SGDLS, CDR2 YYNGEE. The CDR3 coding sequence is TGTGCCAGCAGCGAGCGACAGCCGGGACTAGCGGGGGGGAGCTCCTACAATGAGCAGTTCTTC. It is translated as CASSERQPGLAGGSSYNEQFF.

This clonotype occurred many times. V usage is TRBV6-5 and J usage is TRBJ1-6; D is possibly TRBD1 (6 bases). Per germline, CDR1 MNHEY and CDR2 SVGAGI. The V end lost 5 bases, the J end lost 6 bases, and 29 bases lay between the germline ends. The CDR3 has 20 residues. The CDR3 nucleotides read TGTGCCAGCAGTCGGAGAACGCCGGCGGGGGGCACCCAACTTAATTCACCCCTCCACTTT. Its protein product is CASSRRTPAGGTQLNSPLHF.

This clonotype was counted ten times or more. The chain links TRBV20-1 to TRBJ1-3, with a possible D match to TRBD1 (5 bases). Trimming removed 3 bases at V and 1 base at J, with 16 bases between. The CDR3 length is 16 residues. The germline gives CDR1 DFQATT, CDR2 SNEGSKA (reference sequence). CDR3 nucleotides: TGCAGTGCTAGGGTCCTTGGGGGGGGATCTGGAAACACCATATATTTT. It translates to CSARVLGGGSGNTIYF.

This clonotype qualifies as medium-sized (0.01 to 0.1%). The chain combines TRBV14 with TRBJ1-2; D unresolved. Germline V gene data show CDR1 as SGHDN and CDR2 as FVKESK. Trimming took off 1 base at V and 4 bases at J, with 13 bases between the two ends. The CDR3 extends over 15 amino acids. The CDR3 loop reads CASSQVDFMGYGYTF. DNA for the CDR3: TGTGCCAGCAGCCAAGTGGACTTCATGGGCTATGGCTACACCTTC. Complete variable domain (other parts from reference TRBV14 and TRBJ1-2): EAGVTQFPSHSVIEKGQTVTLRCDPISGHDNLYWYRRVMGKEIKFLLHFVKESKQDESGMPNNRFLAERTGGTYSTLKVQPAELEDSGVYFCASSQVDFMGYGYTFGSGTRLTVV.

This clonotype has ten or more counts. The rearrangement links TRBV24-1 to TRBJ2-2, with TRBD2 as a possible D gene (6 bases). V shed 9 bases and J shed 2 bases, with 12 bases lying between them. The CDR3 has 14 residues. CDR1 is KGHDR, CDR2 SFDVKD, per germline. The CDR3 spells CATGRDFNTGELFF. CDR3 nucleotides: TGTGCCACCGGAAGGGACTTCAACACCGGGGAGCTGTTTTTT.

The chain links TRBV11-2 to TRBJ1-1; weak D call: TRBD1 (5 bases). Germline-derived CDR1 and CDR2 are SGHAT and FQNNGV. Trimming removed 5 bases from V and 7 bases from J, with 11 bases in between. The CDR3 runs 12 residues. This CDR3 reads CASSRDRSEAFF. The CDR3 DNA is TGTGCCAGCAGCCGAGACAGAAGTGAAGCTTTCTTT.

There are a few counts of this clonotype. The chain has TRBV5-6 and TRBJ2-7, with D maybe TRBD1 (6 bases). Germline CDR1 and CDR2: SGHDT and YYEEEE. The CDR3 totals 16 residues. V lost 4 bases and J 0 bases, leaving 17 bases between the germline ends. The CDR3 DNA reads as TGTGCCAGCAGCATAGACAGGTCCAAGGACTCCTACGAGCAGTACTTC. It encodes CASSIDRSKDSYEQYF.

The rearrangement uses TRBV6-1 and TRBJ2-1; weak D call: TRBD2 (6 bases). Looked up from germline, CDR1 is MNHNS and CDR2 is SASEGT. The V gene lost 6 bases and the J gene lost 3 bases, with 12 bases spanning the gap. The CDR3 contains 14 residues. The DNA for the CDR3 is TGTGCCAGCAGACTAACTAGCCTCTACAATGAGCAGTTCTTC. Amino acid sequence: CASRLTSLYNEQFF.

This clonotype was seen a handful of times. This chain links TRBV27 with TRBJ2-5; 9 positions agree with TRBD2. Germline CDR1 reads MNHEY; CDR2 reads SMNVEV (reference sequence). V gave up 5 bases and J gave up 6 bases; unmatched junction bases: 13. The CDR3 is 16 amino acids. The CDR3 region is CASSPLAGGVSKTQYF. CDR3 nucleotide sequence: TGTGCCAGCAGTCCACTAGCGGGTGGGGTTAGTAAGACCCAGTACTTC.

This clonotype appeared many times. This rearrangement joins TRBV9 to TRBJ2-7; D call uncertain. The CDR3 is 13 residues long. Germline assignment: CDR1 SGDLS and CDR2 YYNGEE. Between the trimmed V and J ends, which lost 3 bases and 6 bases, there was a span of 13 bases. The CDR3: CASSEGSSSEQYF. The CDR3 DNA reads TGTGCCAGCAGCGAGGGTTCCAGCTCCGAGCAGTACTTC.

The chain joins TRBV9 to TRBJ1-2; D might be TRBD1 (5 bases). The length of the CDR3 is 12 residues. Germline lookup yields CDR1 SGDLS and CDR2 YYNGEE. Trimming removed 7 bases at V and 12 bases at J, with 19 bases between. This CDR3 is CASGGGYSGNTF. The CDR3 region has the DNA TGTGCCAGCGGGGGGGGGTACTCTGGAAACACCTTC. The whole variable domain, filled in from reference TRBV9 and TRBJ1-2, reads DSGVTQTPKHLITATGQRVTLRCSPRSGDLSVYWYQQSLDQGLQFLIQYYNGEERAKGNILERFSAQQFPDLHSELNLSSLELGDSALYFCASGGGYSGNTFGSGTRLTVV.

This clonotype appeared many times. The gene calls are TRBV12-3 or TRBV12-4 and TRBJ1-5, with D unclear. The V and J ends lost 2 bases and 2 bases respectively, with 13 bases between them. The CDR3 is 16 amino acids. The DNA for the CDR3 is TGTGCCAGCAGTTTAAGCTCCCCCGGCGGCAATCAGCCCCAGCATTTT. Amino acid sequence: CASSLSSPGGNQPQHF.